There are a few counts of the clone carrying this T cell receptor (beta chain). Antigen specificity is unknown. Unique molecular identifiers were used in preparing the TCRbeta library. TCRdb itself ran the PCR reads through MiXCR, one entry per CDR3 protein. The table records tens of thousands of distinct CDR3 sequences, about 14% of them present only once. This CDR3 has 14 amino acids. The V end was cut by 1 base, the J end by 2 bases, with 8 bases between. The germline V gene has CDR1 LGHNA and CDR2 YNFKEQ. This specimen comes from a study of T-cell reconstitution after alpha-beta-depleted transplantation in children. Findings of the study overall: About two months after transplant, alpha-beta T cells reportedly came from several hundred expanded graft clones.

The chain carries TRBV4-2 and TRBJ2-5; D is uncertain. The material was PBMCs, mostly from graft donor cells, obtained 180 days after TCRalphabeta/CD19-depleted stem cell transplant. This sequence originates from a male patient under 10 years old who had a stem cell transplant for acute lymphoblastic leukemia, so the T cells may come from the graft donor. For the CDR3, the DNA is TGTGCCAGCAGCCAAGGGTTTGTTCAAGAGACCCAGTACTTC. As protein: CASSQGFVQETQYF.